This is a list of T cell receptor beta chains from one sample in a study of OX40 agonist ivuxolimab in advanced cancers. Produced via immunoSEQ multiplex PCR; TCRdb's table is partial and in-frame only. Among about 60,000 clones, more than 80% were seen once, and the ten largest hold under 2.5%. Sequences were derived from CD4+ or CD8+ T cells sorted from blood, sampled in a trial of the OX40 agonist ivuxolimab. The receptors were sampled from an adult with an advanced solid tumor such as melanoma, head and neck, liver or kidney cancer. CDR3s include the opening cysteine and the closing phenylalanine or tryptophan. The order of the fields is D gene, clone size, V gene, CDR3 length, J gene, CDR3 DNA, CDR3 protein. A D gene is named only where the DNA matches it firmly. The size entry is marked missing in some rows and otherwise reads once, few, many or a size class.

>NA|NA|TRBV30|13|TRBJ1-4
TGTGCCTGGAGCGTTAAGGGGAATGAAAAACTGTTTTTT
CAWSVKGNEKLFF
>NA|once|TRBV18|15|TRBJ1-2
TGTGCCAGCTCACCTGACAGTTTGGCTAACTATGGCTACACCTTC
CASSPDSLANYGYTF
>TRBD1|NA|TRBV28|16|TRBJ1-1
TGTGCCAGCAAAAGGGGACAGGGGATTCTGAACACTGAAGCTTTCTTT
CASKRGQGILNTEAFF
>TRBD2|NA|TRBV29-1|14|TRBJ2-2
TGCAGCGTTGGCGGGAGGGCCGACACCGGGGAGCTGTTTTTT
CSVGGRADTGELFF
>NA|NA|TRBV29-1|15|TRBJ2-1
TGCAGCGTTGAAGACTTAGTAAGCTCCTACAATGAGCAGTTCTTC
CSVEDLVSSYNEQFF
>NA|NA|TRBV18|16|TRBJ2-2
TGTGCCAGCTCACCTCGACAGGAGCCTCGGCCCGGGGAGCTGTTTTTT
CASSPRQEPRPGELFF
>TRBD2|NA|TRBV6-5|14|TRBJ2-1
TGTGCCAGCAAATACGGGACTAGCGGGATAGAGCAGTTCTTC
CASKYGTSGIEQFF
>NA|once|TRBV27|15|TRBJ1-1
TGTGCCAGCAGTTTAGGCCCTCTTCTGAACACTGAAGCTTTCTTT
CASSLGPLLNTEAFF
>TRBD1|NA|TRBV7-6|14|TRBJ2-7
TGTGCCACGGTGAAGGGGACAGGGGACTACGAGCAGTACTTC
CATVKGTGDYEQYF
>TRBD2|NA|TRBV7-9|15|TRBJ2-2
TGTGCCAGCAGCCCTCCCGGGGGGTTTGGCGGGGAGCTGTTTTTT
CASSPPGGFGGELFF
>TRBD1|NA|TRBV28|16|TRBJ1-5
TGTGCCAGCAGTTTATTAACAGGGGGCTACAATCAGCCCCAGCATTTT
CASSLLTGGYNQPQHF
>TRBD2|NA|TRBV28|16|TRBJ2-1
TGTGCCAGCATCCTACAGAGACTAGCGGGAAGCAATGAGCAGTTCTTC
CASILQRLAGSNEQFF
>TRBD1|NA|TRBV14|16|TRBJ1-4
TGTGCCAGCAGCCCTTTATGGACAGGGGTTACTGAAAAACTGTTTTTT
CASSPLWTGVTEKLFF
>TRBD2|NA|TRBV14|17|TRBJ2-5
TGTGCCAGCAGCCAAGGTACAACTAGCGGGTACCAAGAGACCCAGTACTTC
CASSQGTTSGYQETQYF
>TRBD1|NA|TRBV5-1|16|TRBJ2-4
TGCGCCAGCAGCGGGACCGGGACAGGGGTTTTGAACATTCAGTACTTC
CASSGTGTGVLNIQYF
>TRBD1|NA|TRBV28|16|TRBJ1-1
TGTGCCAGCATTACCCCCACCGGGACAGGGGGCGATGAAGCTTTCTTT
CASITPTGTGGDEAFF
>NA|NA|TRBV30|16|TRBJ1-5
TGTGCCTGGAGTGTACGGTCGGGGGTTCGCAATCAGCCCCAGCATTTT
CAWSVRSGVRNQPQHF
>TRBD1|once|TRBV27|15|TRBJ2-2
TGTGCCAGCAGTTTTTCACAGGGGGTCACCGGGGAGCTGTTTTTT
CASSFSQGVTGELFF
>TRBD1|NA|TRBV7-6|16|TRBJ1-4
TGTGCCAGCAGCCGGGGACAGCTTGCAACTAATGAAAAACTGTTTTTT
CASSRGQLATNEKLFF
>TRBD2|NA|TRBV10-3|18|TRBJ2-7
TGTGCCATCCAGGGAGACCCCGGGACTAGCGGGGGGTCCTACGAGCAGTACTTC
CAIQGDPGTSGGSYEQYF
>TRBD1|few|TRBV5-1|14|TRBJ1-1
TGCGCCAGCAGCTTAACAGGGGTGAACACTGAAGCTTTCTTT
CASSLTGVNTEAFF
>TRBD1|NA|TRBV28|16|TRBJ1-4
TGTGCCAGCAGTTCTAGCCCCGGGACAGGTTTAGAAAAACTGTTTTTT
CASSSSPGTGLEKLFF
>NA|once|TRBV27|14|TRBJ1-2
TGTGCCAGCAGTTTTCGGGGGAGAGAGAATGGCTACACCTTC
CASSFRGRENGYTF
>NA|once|TRBV19|15|TRBJ2-3
TGTGCCAGTAGTTTACAACAGACTCCCACAGATACGCAGTATTTT
CASSLQQTPTDTQYF
>NA|NA|TRBV27|17|TRBJ1-6
TGTGCCAGCAGTTTCTTGACACCTAGCTCCTATAATTCACCCCTCCACTTT
CASSFLTPSSYNSPLHF
>NA|NA|TRBV12-5|15|TRBJ1-1
TGTGCTAGTGGCAGAAGCCTTTCTGGCGGTTTTAGAGCTTTCTTT
CASGRSLSGGFRAFF
>NA|NA|TRBV18|12|TRBJ1-5
TGTGCCAGCAGTGATAGCAATCAGCCCCAGCATTTT
CASSDSNQPQHF
>NA|NA|TRBV19|14|TRBJ1-1
TGTGCCAGTAGTATGCCGCAGGGGTCCACTGAAGCTTTCTTT
CASSMPQGSTEAFF
>TRBD2|once|TRBV7-3|15|TRBJ2-3
TGTGCCAGCAGCGAACTAGCGGGAGACGGAGATACGCAGTATTTT
CASSELAGDGDTQYF
>NA|NA|TRBV7-2|16|TRBJ1-2
TGTGCCAGCAGCCGCTCTGGGGTACCGGATTCCTATGGCTACACCTTC
CASSRSGVPDSYGYTF
>NA|NA|TRBV28|11|TRBJ2-5
TGTGCCAGCAGTTTAAGGGAGACCCAGTACTTC
CASSLRETQYF
>NA|NA|TRBV7-9|15|TRBJ2-7
TGTGCCAGCAGCTTTCTGAGCGTCGGCTCCTACGAGCAGTACTTC
CASSFLSVGSYEQYF
>NA|NA|TRBV18|20|TRBJ2-6
TGTGCCAGCTCACCACGGGAAGGGATACCCTATAGCTCTGGGGCCAACGTCCTGACTTTC
CASSPREGIPYSSGANVLTF
>TRBD1|NA|TRBV18|16|TRBJ1-3
TGTGCCAGCTCACCGGGACAGGTGATCTCTGGAAACACCATATATTTT
CASSPGQVISGNTIYF
>NA|NA|TRBV6-1|15|TRBJ1-1
TGTGCCAGCAGTGCATATAGCTCAGGGAACACTGAAGCTTTCTTT
CASSAYSSGNTEAFF
>TRBD2|NA|TRBV19|13|TRBJ2-1
TGTGCCAGTAATGGCGGGGGGATGTATGAGCAGTTCTTC
CASNGGGMYEQFF
>TRBD2|NA|TRBV5-1|15|TRBJ2-1
TGCGCCAGCAGCTTGACTAGCGGGGGGGCCGGTGAGCAGTTCTTC
CASSLTSGGAGEQFF
>TRBD1|NA|TRBV11-2|14|TRBJ1-2
TGTGCCAGCAGCTTCGGGACAGGGGTCTATGGCTACACCTTC
CASSFGTGVYGYTF
>TRBD1|NA|TRBV18|14|TRBJ2-3
TGTGCCAGCTCACTGGGGACAGGCACAGATACGCAGTATTTT
CASSLGTGTDTQYF
>TRBD1|NA|TRBV18|17|TRBJ2-3
TGTGCCAGCTCACCACCGAGAGGGGGCGGGAGCACAGATACGCAGTATTTT
CASSPPRGGGSTDTQYF
>NA|NA|TRBV18|16|TRBJ1-3
TGTGCCAGCTCACCGTCGAGGACGGATGCTGGAAACACCATATATTTT
CASSPSRTDAGNTIYF
>NA|NA|TRBV6-5|16|TRBJ2-1
TGTGCCAGCAGTTACGAAAGCGGGTTAGGGAACGGTGAGCAGTTCTTC
CASSYESGLGNGEQFF
>TRBD1|NA|TRBV11-2|14|TRBJ2-7
TGTGCCAGCAGCTTAGGACAGGGGACCTACGAGCAGTACTTC
CASSLGQGTYEQYF
>NA|NA|TRBV28|10|TRBJ2-7
TGTGCCAGCAGTTTAAACGAGCAGTACTTC
CASSLNEQYF
>TRBD1|NA|TRBV20-1|11|TRBJ2-1
TGCAGTGCTAGGGACAGGGGAAGGCCGTTCTTC
CSARDRGRPFF
>NA|NA|TRBV5-1|15|TRBJ2-3
TGCGCCAGCAGCCAAGAATCTAAATTCACAGATACGCAGTATTTT
CASSQESKFTDTQYF
>TRBD2|few|TRBV28|16|TRBJ2-7
TGTGCCAGCAGTGCGCCTGGGGGGGGAAGCTCCTACGAGCAGTACTTC
CASSAPGGGSSYEQYF
>NA|few|TRBV7-8|12|TRBJ1-2
TGTGCCAGCAGCTTATGGAGTCATGGCTACACCTTC
CASSLWSHGYTF
>TRBD2|NA|TRBV18|15|TRBJ2-7
TGTGCCAGCTCCCCTCTAGCGGGTTCTTTCTACGAGCAGTACTTC
CASSPLAGSFYEQYF
>NA|NA|TRBV19|13|TRBJ1-4
TGTGCCAGTAGGTCCCAGGGAGAAGAAAAACTGTTTTTT
CASRSQGEEKLFF
>NA|few|TRBV25-1|12|TRBJ2-3
TGTGCCAGCGGCTCTAGCACAGATACGCAGTATTTT
CASGSSTDTQYF
>NA|NA|TRBV5-4|15|TRBJ1-2
TGTGCCAGCAGCTTGGCGGTTGGGGAACACTATGGCTACACCTTC
CASSLAVGEHYGYTF
>NA|NA|TRBV15|15|TRBJ1-2
TGTGCCACCAGCAGAGATTTGTTACCCCGCTATGGCTACACCTTC
CATSRDLLPRYGYTF